This TCR beta chain was sequenced for a study of T cells in Graves' hyperthyroidism and ophthalmopathy. Researchers defined stable Graves' hyperthyroidism as no ophthalmopathy progression within 18 months. Researchers barred patients who had uncontrolled infection, other autoimmune disease, pregnancy or lactation. The PBMCs studied were ones that came from roughly 9.1 ml fresh peripheral blood. Study-wide findings and caveats: Ophthalmopathy was model-predicted a median approximately six months pre-onset.

There were TCR beta CDR3 regions amplified from RNA transcripts. First-round RT-PCR with HTBI primers amplified the TCR CDR3 region. Via MiXCR, TCRdb re-called the multiplex PCR reads, giving one row per CDR3 protein. The table includes fewer than 400,000 distinct CDR3 sequences, approximately 16% detected once. The table lists this clonotype with a few counts. No antigen is known for it. The CDR3 consists of 14 residues. Germline lookup yields CDR1 PRHDT and CDR2 FYEKMQ (reference sequence). With V trimmed by 3 bases and J by 6 bases, 4 bases remained unmatched. The sample was blood. This receptor was obtained from a man aged 25-40 years with Graves' hyperthyroidism. The rearrangement links TRBV13 to TRBJ2-7; 11 nucleotides match TRBD2. The CDR3 DNA reads as TGTGCCAGCAGCTTTAGCGGGAGGGGAAGCGAGCAGTACTTC. This gives the protein CASSFSGRGSEQYF.